Included here is one T cell receptor beta chain sequence, with context. Germline loops: CDR1 MNHEY, CDR2 SVGAGI. Trimming cost V 2 bases and J 0 bases, with 13 bases left between them. This CDR3 has 16 amino acids. This record belongs to a study of blood T cell repertoires in COVID-19. Study in general: Researchers got acute and convalescent COVID-19 samples from the United States, Italy and Spain. T cells, B-cell-depleted T cells, or PBMCs provided the cDNA or gDNA that served as material.

Profiling relied on immunoSEQ multiplex PCR, and the TCRdb table lists in-frame clones only, not all of them. Among roughly 250,000 clones listed, about nine tenths were seen once. This receptor was identified in a man aged 30 to 45 with COVID-19, enrolled during active disease. Sequencing was done on a sample of peripheral blood. The chain is built from TRBV6-5 and TRBJ1-2; D unresolved. The CDR3 spells CASSYRRERANYGYTF. The DNA of the CDR3 is TGTGCCAGCAGTTACCGGCGGGAAAGGGCTAACTATGGCTACACCTTC.